The clone carrying this T cell receptor (beta chain) was picked up a small number of times. The V gene's germline CDR1 is SGHRS and CDR2 YFSETQ. V lost 4 bases and J 5 bases, leaving 12 bases between the germline ends. There are 14 residues in the CDR3. This entry is derived from a study of T-cell memory formation after mild COVID-19. TCRdb independently ran MiXCR on the 5' RACE reads; one entry per CDR3 protein. In the table there are 300,000 to 400,000 distinct CDR3 sequences, approximately 15% of which are singletons. This sequence was found in a man between 18 and 29 years old who had mild COVID-19 (a few samples of this study predate the infection). Cell type and time point are not known. The sample taken for sequencing was PBMCs or a T cell subset sorted from them (not recorded which). The chain uses TRBV5-1 and TRBJ1-4, with D hard to call. The CDR3 DNA reads TGCGCCAGCAGCAAGGGTTTCCCGAATGAAAAACTGTTTTTT. Its protein is CASSKGFPNEKLFF.